The clone carrying this T cell receptor beta chain was counted once. This record belongs to a study of OX40 agonist ivuxolimab in advanced cancers. About the study: The treatment was a fully human IgG2 OX40 agonist, ivuxolimab. Every 2 weeks, patients got intravenous ivuxolimab at one of six dose levels (0.01-10 mg/kg). Enrollees could have had prior anti-PD-1, anti-PD-L1 or anti-CTLA-4 therapy, which approximately 38% had received.

Sequencing used immunoSEQ multiplex PCR; TCRdb keeps in-frame clones, though not all of them. The sample lists about 30,000 clones; approximately 90% were seen once. Germline CDR1 reads LNHNV; CDR2 reads YYDKDF (reference sequence). Trimming took 1 base from V and 5 from J, leaving 11 bases between them. CDR3 size: 14 residues. The chain links TRBV15 to TRBJ2-5; D remains unclear. The receptor's source is an adult with an advanced solid tumor such as melanoma, head and neck, liver or kidney cancer. Specimen: CD4+ or CD8+ T cells sorted from blood, collected in a trial of the OX40 agonist ivuxolimab. The CDR3 bases are TGTGCCACCAGCAGAGGTTGGCTAGAGGAGACCCAGTACTTC. Encoded protein: CATSRGWLEETQYF.